The T cell receptor (beta chain) under discussion was sequenced for a study of cytomegalovirus exposure and HLA in healthy donors (dated by TCRdb to 2016 to 2017). In the study overall: According to an earlier analysis of 550 to 750 of the donors, about 180 million T cells yielded some 120 million unique TCR beta sequences and 276 Gb of sequence data. An early release covering approximately 600 HLA-typed donors comprised 250 to 350 gigabases of sequencing data and some 79 million unique TCR sequences. Of the roughly 400 genotyped donors, about 80% fell in the genetic ancestry cluster associated with self-reported Caucasian donors. The study aimed to test whether signatures of past pathogen exposure could be identified by cataloging public T cell receptors. The T cell repertoires of roughly 660 subjects were profiled by immunosequencing and related to cytomegalovirus serostatus. A separate validation cohort of approximately 130 different subjects was used in addition to the roughly 640-subject first cohort. To predict cytomegalovirus infection status, the study combined high-throughput TCR immunosequencing, statistical association of individual TCRs with disease status, and machine learning. To study patterns of TCR occurrence, a later analysis re-analyzed previously published TCR beta repertoires from 666 donors and added high-resolution HLA genotyping. Rather than using new phenotypic data, the later analysis identified candidate immune exposures from TCR beta sequences and from how often those sequences occurred across donors. To decide whether each TCR beta V gene segment behaved as functional or pseudogenic, an earlier analysis of some 580 of the donors relied on high-throughput TCR beta sequencing. Alongside the repertoire data, information on donor age, sex, ethnicity and CMV serostatus was compiled. Genome-wide SNP genotypes for about 65% of the roughly 670 donors were used in a later genetic analysis, which treated that subset as a discovery cohort. Every repertoire in the discovery cohort had been generated on one and the same sequencing platform. HLA typing covered class I and class II loci at four-digit resolution. The number of typed donors differed by locus: about 620-630 for A, B, C, DRB1 and DQB1; some 500 for DQA1; 606 for DPA1; and around 490 for DPB1. About 5 DR-DQ haplotypes were handled as single units for association and clustering, since linkage in the cohort was strong. Across roughly 420 genotyped donors of the cohort, an average of about 240,000 unique TCR beta nucleotide sequences per donor were sequenced, and 15% to 20% of those sequences were non-productive.

What the work shows at the level of the full study, not this receptor alone: Cytomegalovirus status was reported to be diagnosed by the classifier with high specificity and sensitivity in both the original and validation cohorts. HLA typing was unavailable for some donors at each locus, so association tests used only the typed subset. Compared with equally common non-associated chains, HLA-associated TCR beta chains in a later analysis were more clonally expanded and had lower generation probabilities. A later genetic analysis associated a missense DCLRE1C variant with V-gene and J-gene trimming of TCR beta chains, and an independent cohort replicated the association. A later analysis found that most CMV-associated TCR beta chains appeared HLA-restricted, with HLA associations seemingly driven largely by CMV exposure. Across donors, most TCR sequences were observed very rarely, whereas some public TCRs were present in many individuals. Because the 87-base-pair reads could not distinguish some IMGT-functional V segments, including TRBV6-2 and TRBV6-3, those segments were excluded. A total of 150 to 200 TCR beta chains were listed by the study as associated with cytomegalovirus. Strong co-occurrence of HLA alleles, especially DR and DQ, made assigning TCR associations to individual alleles difficult. At a false discovery rate of 0.05, a later analysis linked fewer than 20,000 TCR beta sequences to specific HLA alleles. This cohort had only TCR beta chains sequenced, and the lack of alpha or paired-chain data limited which features could be detected. Linkage disequilibrium might explain the correlated functional status among segregating V segments, but an unknown experimental factor could not be ruled out. A later analysis reported that several top co-occurrence clusters appeared linked to parvovirus B19, influenza, CMV and Epstein-Barr virus. CMV serostatus was the only immune exposure information available for the cohort. Compared with the roughly 700-donor mean, donors in an Asian-associated ancestry cluster had fewer N-insertions in productive TCRs, according to a later genetic analysis. A further reported finding was that TCR beta sequences accurately predicted the HLA-A and HLA-B alleles for most subjects in the first cohort. According to the authors, the approach could potentially be generalized to other disease states and immunological phenotypes. An earlier analysis of around 600 of the donors showed that most TCR beta V segments appeared in productive rearrangements either about 90% or about 30% of the time, which broadly matched IMGT annotations. Because counts were too low, about 18 rarely observed V segments, including chromosome 9 orphons, were excluded from the earlier analysis of several hundred of the donors. The sequencing pipeline was judged likely to have produced a cluster of highly shared sequence variants as a technical artifact. The presence/absence analyses assumed that sequencing depth was roughly uniform across donors, and that assumption may not be true. In vitro tests confirmed that a few of the cytomegalovirus-associated TCR beta chains recognize cytomegalovirus antigens. In a later analysis, the rate of TCR association differed among HLA loci, with DRB1 alleles having the most associated TCRs and HLA-C alleles having the fewest.

The CDR3 runs 11 amino acids, cysteine and phenylalanine included. The entry retains the CDR3 DNA only, 33 bases that are in frame from base 1. Via the germline V gene, CDR1 is SGHDN and CDR2 FVKESK. Trimming costs V 4 bases and J 3 bases, and their ends lie 4 bases apart. Libraries were prepared through the immunoSEQ multiplex PCR assay. For the multiplex PCR, a mixture combining 60 forward primers for TCR Vbeta segments and 13 reverse primers for TCR Jbeta segments was used. The CDR3 region of rearranged TCR beta genes was amplified from genomic DNA by a multiplex PCR assay. The amplified TCR beta libraries were sequenced on the Illumina HiSeq System as 87-base-pair reads. Concerning the study's data processing: A later analysis counted about 76 million unique TCR beta chains across the 690 or so repertoires, and 10 million to 12 million of these chains were shared by at least two donors. Raw reads were error-corrected and collapsed into unique sequences by a nearest-neighbor algorithm in which closely related sequences were merged to remove PCR and sequencing errors. CDR3 sequences were aligned to IMGT reference sequences to assign V, D and J gene segments. For a sequence to be retained, a match of at least six nucleotides to both a V gene segment and a J gene segment was required. A rearrangement was called productive if the CDR3 had no stop codons and remained in frame with V and J, and every other rearrangement was called non-productive. CDR3 was defined according to IMGT convention as the region running from the second conserved V-encoded cysteine to the conserved J-encoded phenylalanine. In an earlier analysis of 500 to 650 of the donors, sequences lacking an unambiguous match to a single V gene segment were excluded. An earlier analysis of several hundred of the donors called V segments functional above 56.7% productive rearrangements and segregating when the between-donor standard deviation exceeded 5%. A statistical classification framework was developed to diagnose cytomegalovirus status using the catalog of TCR beta chain sequences. A later analysis assigned V and J genes by comparing TCR nucleotide sequences with IMGT/GENE-DB human TR gene sequences. The TCRdist pipeline was used in a later analysis to assign CDR3 sequences and most-parsimonious VDJ recombination scenarios. In a later analysis, each TCR beta chain was defined by its CDR3 amino acid sequence together with its V-gene family, and reads lacking a unique V-gene family were excluded. A later analysis removed several hundred highly shared, low-generation-probability nucleotide sequences to deal with suspected cross-contamination and a sequencing artifact. In a later analysis, a clonal expansion index for each public chain was calculated from normalized within-repertoire ranks of inferred template counts. In a later analysis, generation probabilities were computed using a VDJ recombination model fitted to out-of-frame rearrangements, and the results were checked against IGoR. In a later analysis, TCR-TCR, TCR-HLA and TCR-CMV co-occurrence was scored with hypergeometric tests, and a repertoire-size bias correction was applied to TCR pairs. In a later analysis, false discovery rates were estimated by permuting HLA or CMV assignments 20 times. In a later analysis, co-occurring TCRs were grouped using DBSCAN, and TCRdist sequence similarity was added for clustering within HLA-allele-positive subsets. For co-occurrence clustering, repertoires with fewer than 30,000 or more than 120,000 public chains were excluded, along with 4 to 6 repertoires with anomalous nucleotide sharing. Entries here come from immuneACCESS through TCRdb and include only in-frame sequences with V and J called. Some clones fail to appear in such tables; in the studies checked, an unresolved V gene covers under half of the shortfall, and the cause of the remainder is unknown. V and J calls and clone size are copied from that table; D and trimming were computed from the DNA. This sample's records show about 88,000 clones. Roughly 6% of the sample is held by the ten biggest clonotypes.

Concerning this clone itself: The antigen it recognizes is unknown.

The cohort consisted of hundreds of healthy bone marrow donors. At the time of sampling, every cohort member was nominally healthy, though immune exposures that went unrecorded were likely present. The donor was CMV seropositive and belonged to the group of some 290 seropositive cohort members. A peripheral blood sample was collected from each donor, and TCR beta sequencing was performed on peripheral blood mononuclear cells. Genomic DNA extraction from the blood cell samples was performed with the Qiagen DNeasy Blood Extraction Kit. The chain employs TRBV14 and TRBJ2-7; no D gene call is confident. The sequenced sample consisted of PBMCs. The clonotype comes from a girl aged 10-17 years in good health and CMV-seropositive. The CDR3 region has the sequence CASSLNYEQYF. The sequenced DNA is TGTGCCAGCAGCCTTAACTACGAGCAGTACTTC. The entire variable domain, with the stretches around the CDR3 drawn from the reference TRBV14 and TRBJ2-7 proteins, is EAGVTQFPSHSVIEKGQTVTLRCDPISGHDNLYWYRRVMGKEIKFLLHFVKESKQDESGMPNNRFLAERTGGTYSTLKVQPAELEDSGVYFCASSLNYEQYFGPGTRLTVT.